The 10 T cell receptor beta chains given below trace back to one sample, sequenced in a study of T cell responses to AZD1222 COVID-19 vaccine. The assay was immunoSEQ multiplex PCR, and TCRdb's table has in-frame clones only and misses some. Found here are fewer than 100,000 clones, around nine tenths of them singletons; the top ten hold 15% to 20%. The material sequenced was peripheral blood, taken 28 days after the second AZD1222 dose. The receptors shown here come from an adult who received the AZD1222 COVID-19 vaccine.

The genes are TRBV9 and TRBJ2-2; 8 bases fit TRBD1. The germline V gene has CDR1 SGDLS and CDR2 YYNGEE. The CDR3 consists of 14 residues. With V trimmed by 3 bases and J by 3 bases, 1 base remained unmatched. The CDR3 DNA is TGTGCCAGCAGCGACAGGGGGTACACCGGGGAGCTGTTTTTT. Its translation: CASSDRGYTGELFF. The full variable domain, with the rest looked up from reference TRBV9 and TRBJ2-2, is DSGVTQTPKHLITATGQRVTLRCSPRSGDLSVYWYQQSLDQGLQFLIQYYNGEERAKGNILERFSAQQFPDLHSELNLSSLELGDSALYFCASSDRGYTGELFFGEGSRLTVL.

The chain combines TRBV5-1 with TRBJ1-1; D is perhaps TRBD1 (5 bases). CDR1 and CDR2 from the germline V gene are SGHRS and YFSETQ. The CDR3 has 14 amino acids. Trimming cost V 3 bases and J 4 bases, with 13 bases left between them. CDR3 region: CASSYKAGGTEAFF. The CDR3 DNA reads as TGCGCCAGCAGCTATAAGGCGGGGGGCACTGAAGCTTTCTTT.

The rearrangement uses TRBV19 and TRBJ1-5; 9 bases align to TRBD1. V dropped 2 bases and J dropped 9; count of bases not matched to a gene: 5. Looked up from germline, CDR1 is LNHDA and CDR2 is SQIVND (reference sequence). The CDR3 consists of 14 residues. This CDR3 reads CASSIIGGQGPQHF. CDR3 in DNA: TGTGCCAGTAGTATAATAGGGGGACAGGGGCCCCAGCATTTT.

The CDR3 spells CASSHGLEGSYEQYF. Here the CDR3 DNA reads TGTGCCAGCAGCCATGGACTAGAGGGGAGCTACGAGCAGTACTTC. The chain joins TRBV4-2 to TRBJ2-7; 7 positions agree with TRBD2. V lost 3 bases to trimming and J lost 3 bases; unmatched junction nucleotides: 8. Germline-derived CDR1 and CDR2 are LGHNA and YNFKEQ. The CDR3 extends over 15 amino acids.

This clone has only one observation. The rearrangement uses TRBV28 and TRBJ2-4; D tentatively fits TRBD1 or TRBD2 (5 bases each). The CDR3 sequence is 15 residues long. CDR1 is MDHEN and CDR2 is SYDVKM in the germline V gene. V was clipped by 1 base and J by 1 base, with 8 bases between them. CDR3 DNA sequence: TGTGCCAGCAGTTTATTCGGGGCGGCCAAAAACATTCAGTACTTC. Residues: CASSLFGAAKNIQYF.

This clone was observed a handful of times. The chain joins TRBV24-1 to TRBJ1-2, with a weak D call TRBD1 (6 bases). Germline CDR1 and CDR2: KGHDR and SFDVKD. The V end lost 3 bases, the J end lost 0 bases, and 16 bases lay between the germline ends. The CDR3 totals 17 residues. CDR3 amino acids: CATSDRTGWATNYGYTF. As DNA, the CDR3 is TGTGCCACCAGTGATCGTACAGGGTGGGCCACTAACTATGGCTACACCTTC.

This sequence joins TRBV10-2 and TRBJ1-1, with 7 bases that match TRBD1. The CDR3 runs to 15 residues. The germline gives CDR1 WSHSY, CDR2 SAAADI. V was pared by 2 bases and J by 4 bases, with 7 bases of the junction left unmatched. Here the CDR3 DNA reads TGCGCCAGCAGTGAGCCGATGACAGGGACCACTGAAGCTTTCTTT. Its protein is CASSEPMTGTTEAFF.

The chain carries TRBV5-8 and TRBJ1-4; the D is unclear. Per the germline V gene, CDR1 is SGHTS and CDR2 is YDEGEE. Trimming removed 1 base from V and 8 bases from J, with 21 bases in between. This CDR3 is 17 amino acids long. The CDR3, as DNA: TGTGCCAGCAGCTTGCCAAATCGGGCAGGAGGAAGGGAAAAACTGTTTTTT. This codes for CASSLPNRAGGREKLFF.

This sequence joins TRBV20-1 and TRBJ1-6, with 8 bases aligning to TRBD1. The CDR3 contains 14 residues. Germline assignment: CDR1 DFQATT and CDR2 SNEGSKA (reference sequence). The V segment lost 3 bases and the J segment 8 bases; nucleotides outside the gene matches: 6. The CDR3 loop is CSASHRGVDSPLHF. Written as DNA, the CDR3 is TGCAGTGCTAGTCACAGGGGGGTAGATTCACCCCTCCACTTT.

The chain combines TRBV2 with TRBJ1-1, with D possibly matching TRBD1 (5 bases). Germline V lookup: CDR1 SNHLY, CDR2 FYNNEI. The CDR3 is 15 amino acids. V lost 8 bases to trimming and J lost 0 bases, with 16 bases between them. The CDR3 spells CASPHPGRLNTEAFF. DNA for the CDR3: TGTGCCAGCCCCCACCCGGGACGATTGAACACTGAAGCTTTCTTT. The full variable domain, with the rest looked up from reference TRBV2 and TRBJ1-1, is EPEVTQTPSHQVTQMGQEVILRCVPISNHLYFYWYRQILGQKVEFLVSFYNNEISEKSEIFDDQFSVERPDGSNFTLKIRSTKLEDSAMYFCASPHPGRLNTEAFFGQGTRLTVV.